One sample yielded the 26 T cell receptor beta chains listed below, sequenced in a study of T cells expressing NK-cell markers. Reanalyzing the 5' RACE reads, TCRdb keeps one entry per CDR3 protein, without DNA. The listing contains 400,000 to 500,000 distinct CDR3 sequences. The specimen was blood T cells: a sorted CD56 or NKG2C T cell subset, CD4+ or CD8+ T cells, or bulk PBMC T cells (not recorded which). The receptors stem from a woman between 18 and 70 years old in good health.

The chain has TRBV15 and TRBJ2-7; TCRdb outputs TRBD2, but without DNA this stays unchecked. The CDR3 sequence is 15 residues long. CDR1 and CDR2 from the germline V gene are LNHNV and YYDKDF (reference sequence). This chain's CDR3 is CATSRGRGEAYEQYF.

This chain connects TRBV30 to TRBJ2-3; as DNA is missing, the TRBD2 call by TCRdb cannot be tested. This CDR3 is 13 amino acids long. The germline V gene has CDR1 GTSNPN and CDR2 SVGIG (reference sequence). CDR3 residues: CAWSSDSGDTQYF.

The V and J genes are TRBV15 and TRBJ2-1; TCRdb returns TRBD2, unconfirmable since there is no DNA. The CDR3 spans 17 residues. CDR1 LNHNV and CDR2 YYDKDF come from the germline V gene (reference sequence). CDR3 loop: CATSRIQLAGLYNEQFF.

J is TRBJ2-1 and V is TRBV7-6; the TCRdb D gene call, TRBD2, has no DNA to confirm it. The CDR3 runs 18 residues. The germline V gene has CDR1 SGHVS and CDR2 FNYEAQ. This CDR3 reads CASSLRGPRAPSYNEQFF.

CDR3 sequence: CASSRTGRGTGELFF. This chain joins TRBV12-3 or TRBV12-4 and TRBJ2-2; the D gene TCRdb calls, TRBD1, cannot be checked with no DNA. This CDR3 is built from 15 residues.

This CDR3 is CASGPGLPTSTDTQYF. The chain has TRBV12-5 and TRBJ2-3; the TCRdb D gene call, TRBD2, has no DNA to confirm it. The CDR3 spans 16 residues. Germline values: CDR1 LGHNT, CDR2 FRNRAP.

The chain links TRBV20-1 to TRBJ2-1. The CDR3 totals 15 residues. CDR1 and CDR2 from the germline V gene are DFQATT and SNEGSKA (reference sequence). The CDR3 protein is CSASLGSSSYNEQFF.

V gene TRBV18 combines with J gene TRBJ2-1; TCRdb designates TRBD2, a call that cannot be tested without DNA. CDR1 is KGHSH and CDR2 is LQKENI in the germline V gene. The CDR3 totals 17 residues. CDR3 sequence reads: CASSPRPLAGHGNEQFF.

This chain joins TRBV6-1 and TRBJ2-7; no DNA is available, so the TRBD1 call from TCRdb remains unchecked. Germline assignment: CDR1 MNHNS and CDR2 SASEGT. The CDR3 covers 13 residues. The CDR3 loop reads CASPGERSYEQYF.

The rearrangement links TRBV28 to TRBJ2-1; TCRdb names TRBD1, which stays unverified in the absence of DNA. The length of the CDR3 is 15 residues. Germline V gene sequence: CDR1 MDHEN, CDR2 SYDVKM. The CDR3 protein is CASSLGQAYYNEQFF.

The V gene is TRBV29-1, the J gene TRBJ2-1; checking the TCRdb D call of TRBD1 is not possible without DNA. CDR1 and CDR2 from the germline V gene are SQVTM and ANQGSEA. This CDR3 comprises 16 residues. This chain's CDR3 is CSVEGKDRGKNNEQFF.

This chain connects TRBV5-1 to TRBJ2-2; with no DNA, the TCRdb D assignment of TRBD1 cannot be verified. This CDR3 contains 14 residues. Looked up from germline, CDR1 is SGHRS and CDR2 is YFSETQ. CDR3 region: CASSRGGPSGELFF.

The rearrangement uses TRBV7-9 and TRBJ2-1; TCRdb gives TRBD2 as the D gene, but with no DNA this cannot be confirmed. Germline lookup yields CDR1 SEHNR and CDR2 FQNEAQ (reference sequence). The CDR3 consists of 17 residues. The CDR3 spells CASSARLALLSYNEQFF. The entire variable domain, with the rest obtained from reference TRBV7-9 and TRBJ2-1, is as follows: DTGVSQNPRHKITKRGQNVTFRCDPISEHNRLYWYRQTLGQGPEFLTYFQNEAQLEKSRLLSDRFSAERPKGSFSTLEIQRTEQGDSAMYLCASSARLALLSYNEQFFGPGTRLTVL.

The chain employs TRBV10-3 and TRBJ1-6; TCRdb selects TRBD1, and the lack of DNA leaves this call unchecked. Germline V gene sequence: CDR1 ENHRY, CDR2 SYGVKD. The CDR3 is made up of 15 amino acids. The CDR3 is CAISESHGDNSPLHF.

The rearrangement links TRBV10-3 to TRBJ2-1; TCRdb reports TRBD2, a call that lacks DNA to check it against. Germline V gene data show CDR1 as ENHRY and CDR2 as SYGVKD. This CDR3 comprises 15 residues. CDR3 loop: CAISTALSSYNEQFF.

V gene TRBV20-1 combines with J gene TRBJ2-3. CDR1 DFQATT and CDR2 SNEGSKA come from the germline V gene (reference sequence). The CDR3 consists of 14 residues. The CDR3 spells CSARGGQTHYPQYF.

CDR3: CSVEDGREGYTF. V is TRBV29-1 and J is TRBJ1-2. Per germline, CDR1 SQVTM and CDR2 ANQGSEA. This CDR3 comprises 12 residues.

The chain carries TRBV11-2 and TRBJ2-3; TCRdb outputs TRBD2, but without DNA this stays unchecked. The CDR3 length is 15 residues. Germline V gene data show CDR1 as SGHAT and CDR2 as FQNNGV. CDR3 loop: CASSDGLAATDTQYF.

The chain carries TRBV7-3 and TRBJ2-1; the TCRdb call, TRBD1, lacks DNA for checking. Germline V gene lookup returns CDR1 SGHTA and CDR2 FQGTGA. The CDR3 is 15 residues long. CDR3 region: CASSPGFQGVGEQFF.

V usage is TRBV12-3 or TRBV12-4 and J usage is TRBJ1-4. This CDR3 has 13 amino acids. The CDR3: CASSLRDWEKLFF.

The V gene is TRBV20-1, the J gene TRBJ1-6; the D call of TRBD1 rests on TCRdb alone, since no DNA is present to check it. Per the germline V gene, CDR1 is DFQATT and CDR2 is SNEGSKA (reference sequence). The CDR3 is 15 amino acids. The CDR3 here is CSARGHQANNSPLHF.

This sequence joins TRBV3-1 and TRBJ2-7; TCRdb proposes TRBD2, but this gene call is untestable without DNA. Looked up from germline, CDR1 is LGHDT and CDR2 is YNNKEL (reference sequence). CDR3 length equals 13 residues. This CDR3 reads CASRSLAIDEQYF.

This sequence joins TRBV20-1 and TRBJ2-1. This CDR3 contains 13 residues. Germline V CDR1 and CDR2: DFQATT, SNEGSKA (reference sequence). The CDR3 spells CSARKVPYNEQFF.

The J gene is TRBJ1-4, the V gene TRBV15; without DNA, the TCRdb call of TRBD1 cannot be checked. The CDR3 length is 14 residues. Germline V gene lookup returns CDR1 LNHNV and CDR2 YYDKDF (reference sequence). CDR3 sequence: CATSPRDDGEKLFF.

The chain is built from TRBV5-3 and TRBJ2-1. TRBV5-3 is recorded as an ORF, its role being uncertain. The CDR3 contains 14 residues. The CDR3 is CARSPQTAYNEQFF.

The chain combines TRBV28 with TRBJ2-1; absent DNA, TCRdb's TRBD1 call cannot be checked. The CDR3 contains 15 residues. CDR1 MDHEN and CDR2 SYDVKM come from the germline V gene. The CDR3 loop reads CASSPPPGSSREQFF.